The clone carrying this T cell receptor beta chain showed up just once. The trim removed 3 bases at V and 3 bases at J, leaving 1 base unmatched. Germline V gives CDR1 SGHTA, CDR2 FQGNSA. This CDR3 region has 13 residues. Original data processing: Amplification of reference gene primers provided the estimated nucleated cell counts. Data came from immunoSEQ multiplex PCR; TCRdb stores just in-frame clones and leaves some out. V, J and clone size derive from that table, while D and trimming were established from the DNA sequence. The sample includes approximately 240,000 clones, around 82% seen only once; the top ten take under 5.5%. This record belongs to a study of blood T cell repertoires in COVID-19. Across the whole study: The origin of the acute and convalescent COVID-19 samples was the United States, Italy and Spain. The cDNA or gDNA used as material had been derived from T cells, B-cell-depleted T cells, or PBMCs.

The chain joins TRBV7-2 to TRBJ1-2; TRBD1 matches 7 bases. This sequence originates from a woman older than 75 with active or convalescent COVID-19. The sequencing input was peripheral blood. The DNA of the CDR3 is TGTGCCAGCAGCTTTGGACAGGACTATGGCTACACCTTC. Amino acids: CASSFGQDYGYTF.